This TCR beta chain stems from a study of cytomegalovirus exposure and HLA in healthy donors. Study-wide context: Earlier work reported 100 million or so unique TCR beta sequences from about 180 million T cells.

V lost 2 bases and J lost 3, with 13 bases in between. Germline loops: CDR1 MNHEY, CDR2 SMNVEV (reference sequence). The CDR3 sequence is 15 residues long. Amplification used 60 Vbeta primers and 13 Jbeta primers. Only in-frame clones appear in the TCRdb table, and some are missing; sequencing was by immunoSEQ multiplex PCR. This sample has 150,000 or so clones, with around 80% found just once. This sequence originates from a man between 18 and 29 years old in good health and CMV-seropositive. The V gene is TRBV27, the J gene TRBJ1-1; maybe TRBD1 (6 bases). The sequenced material came from PBMCs. CDR3 sequence: CASSLHLGGDTEAFF. The CDR3 DNA follows: TGTGCCAGCAGTTTACACCTAGGGGGGGACACTGAAGCTTTCTTT.